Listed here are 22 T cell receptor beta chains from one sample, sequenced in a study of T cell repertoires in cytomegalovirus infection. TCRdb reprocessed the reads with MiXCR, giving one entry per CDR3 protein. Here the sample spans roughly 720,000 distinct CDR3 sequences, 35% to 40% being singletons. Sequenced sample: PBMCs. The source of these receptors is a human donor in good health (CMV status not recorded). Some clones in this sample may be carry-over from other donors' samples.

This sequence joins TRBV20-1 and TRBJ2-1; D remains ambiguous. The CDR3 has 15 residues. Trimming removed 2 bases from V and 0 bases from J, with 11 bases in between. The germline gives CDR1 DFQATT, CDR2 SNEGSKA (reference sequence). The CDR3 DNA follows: TGCAGTGCTAGATGGTTTGCAAGCTCCTACAATGAGCAGTTCTTC. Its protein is CSARWFASSYNEQFF.

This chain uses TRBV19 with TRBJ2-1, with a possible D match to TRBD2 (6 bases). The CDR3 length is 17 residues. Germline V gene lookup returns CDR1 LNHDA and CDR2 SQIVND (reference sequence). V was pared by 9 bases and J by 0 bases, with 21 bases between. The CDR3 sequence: CASSAWGAGSSYNEQFF. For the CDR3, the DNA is TGTGCCAGCTCGGCCTGGGGAGCGGGTAGCTCCTACAATGAGCAGTTCTTC.

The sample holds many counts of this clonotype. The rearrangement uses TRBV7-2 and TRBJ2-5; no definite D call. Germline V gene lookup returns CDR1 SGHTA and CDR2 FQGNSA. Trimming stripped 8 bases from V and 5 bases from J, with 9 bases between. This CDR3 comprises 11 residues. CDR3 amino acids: CASVSRETQYF. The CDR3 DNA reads TGTGCCAGCGTTTCTAGGGAGACCCAGTACTTC.

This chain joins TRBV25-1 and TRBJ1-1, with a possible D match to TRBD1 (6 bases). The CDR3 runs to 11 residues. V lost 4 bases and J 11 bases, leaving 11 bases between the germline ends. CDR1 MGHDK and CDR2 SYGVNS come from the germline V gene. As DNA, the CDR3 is TGTGCCAGCAGTGGGGGGCTGGGGGCTTTCTTT. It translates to CASSGGLGAFF.

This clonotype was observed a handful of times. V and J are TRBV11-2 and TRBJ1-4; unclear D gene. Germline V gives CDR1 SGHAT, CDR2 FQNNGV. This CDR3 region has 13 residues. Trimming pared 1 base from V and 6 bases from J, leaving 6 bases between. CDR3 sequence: CASSLGNHEKLFF. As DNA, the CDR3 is TGTGCCAGCAGCTTAGGCAACCATGAAAAACTGTTTTTT.

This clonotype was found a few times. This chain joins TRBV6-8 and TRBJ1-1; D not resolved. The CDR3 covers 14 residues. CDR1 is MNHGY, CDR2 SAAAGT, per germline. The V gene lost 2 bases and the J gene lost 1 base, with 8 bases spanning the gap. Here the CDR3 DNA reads TGTGCCAGCAGTTACGGCCCAGCGAACACTGAAGCTTTCTTT. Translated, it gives CASSYGPANTEAFF.

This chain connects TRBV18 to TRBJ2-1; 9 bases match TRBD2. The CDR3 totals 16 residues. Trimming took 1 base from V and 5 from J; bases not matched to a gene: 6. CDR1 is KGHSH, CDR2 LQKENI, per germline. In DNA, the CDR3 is TGTGCCAGCTCACCACGTCAGCGGGGGGACCACAATGAGCAGTTCTTC. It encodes CASSPRQRGDHNEQFF. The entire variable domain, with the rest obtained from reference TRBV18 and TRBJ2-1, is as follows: NAGVMQNPRHLVRRRGQEARLRCSPMKGHSHVYWYRQLPEEGLKFMVYLQKENIIDESGMPKERFSAEFPKEGPSILRIQQVVRGDSAAYFCASSPRQRGDHNEQFFGPGTRLTVL.

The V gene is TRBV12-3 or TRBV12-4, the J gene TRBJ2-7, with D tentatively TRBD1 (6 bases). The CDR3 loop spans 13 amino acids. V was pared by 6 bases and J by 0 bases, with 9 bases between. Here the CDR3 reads CASRLQGSYEQYF. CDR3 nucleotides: TGTGCCAGCAGATTACAGGGCTCCTACGAGCAGTACTTC.

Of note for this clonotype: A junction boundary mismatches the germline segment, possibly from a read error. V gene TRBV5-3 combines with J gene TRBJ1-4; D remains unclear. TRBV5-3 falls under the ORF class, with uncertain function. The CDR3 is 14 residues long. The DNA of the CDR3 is TGTGCCAGCAGCTCAGCCGTTTCGAGAGAAAAACTGTTTTTT. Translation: CASSSAVSREKLFF.

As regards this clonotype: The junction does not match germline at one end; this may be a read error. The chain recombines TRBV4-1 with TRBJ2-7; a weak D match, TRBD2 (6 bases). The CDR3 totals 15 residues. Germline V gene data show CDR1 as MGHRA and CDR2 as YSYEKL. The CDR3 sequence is CASSQGAGLNYEQYF. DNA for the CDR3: TGTGCCAGCAGCCAAGGGGCGGGGCTCAATTACGAGCAGTACTTC.

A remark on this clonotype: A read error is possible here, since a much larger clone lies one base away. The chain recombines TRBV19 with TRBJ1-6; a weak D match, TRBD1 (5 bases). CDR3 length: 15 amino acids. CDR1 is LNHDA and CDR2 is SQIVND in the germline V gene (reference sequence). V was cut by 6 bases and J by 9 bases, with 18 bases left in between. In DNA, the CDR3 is TGTGCCAGTAGAATCGTGGGCAGGGAGGGTTCACCCCTCCACTTT. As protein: CASRIVGREGSPLHF.

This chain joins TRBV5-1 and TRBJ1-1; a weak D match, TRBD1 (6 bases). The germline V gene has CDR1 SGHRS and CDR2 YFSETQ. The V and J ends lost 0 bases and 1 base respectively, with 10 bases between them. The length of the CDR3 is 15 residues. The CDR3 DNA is TGCGCCAGCAGCTTGGACAGGGCTCCGAACACTGAAGCTTTCTTT. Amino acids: CASSLDRAPNTEAFF.

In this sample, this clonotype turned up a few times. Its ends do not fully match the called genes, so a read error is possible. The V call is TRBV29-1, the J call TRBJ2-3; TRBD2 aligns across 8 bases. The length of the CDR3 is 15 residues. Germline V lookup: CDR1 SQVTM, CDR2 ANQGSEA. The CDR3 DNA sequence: TGCAGCGTCGAAGCTAGCGGGCAGAGCACAGATACGCAGTATTTT. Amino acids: CSVEASGQSTDTQYF.

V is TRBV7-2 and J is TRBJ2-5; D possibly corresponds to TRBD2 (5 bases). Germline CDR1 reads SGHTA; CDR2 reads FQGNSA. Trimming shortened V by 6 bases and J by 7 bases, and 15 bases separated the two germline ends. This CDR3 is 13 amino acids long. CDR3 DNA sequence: TGTGCCAGCAGTTTAAAGCCCCGGGGGACCCAGTACTTC. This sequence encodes CASSLKPRGTQYF.

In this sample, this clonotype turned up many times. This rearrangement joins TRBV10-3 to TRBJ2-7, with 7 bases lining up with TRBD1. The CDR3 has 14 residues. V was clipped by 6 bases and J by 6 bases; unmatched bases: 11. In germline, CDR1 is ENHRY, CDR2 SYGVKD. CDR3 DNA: TGTGCCATCAGGGAGACAGGGAAAGCTTCCGAGCAGTACTTC. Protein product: CAIRETGKASEQYF.

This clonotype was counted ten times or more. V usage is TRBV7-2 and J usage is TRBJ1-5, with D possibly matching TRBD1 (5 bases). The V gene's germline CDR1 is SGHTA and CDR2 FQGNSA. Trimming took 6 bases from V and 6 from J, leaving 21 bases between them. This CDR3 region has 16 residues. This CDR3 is CASSPKIGTAGQPQHF. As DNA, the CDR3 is TGTGCCAGCAGTCCTAAAATTGGGACGGCGGGTCAGCCCCAGCATTTT.

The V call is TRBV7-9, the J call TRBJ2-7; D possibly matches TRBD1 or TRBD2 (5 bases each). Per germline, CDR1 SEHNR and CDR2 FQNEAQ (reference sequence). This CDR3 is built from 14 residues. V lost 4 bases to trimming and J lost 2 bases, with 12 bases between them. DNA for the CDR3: TGTGCCAGCAGCTCGAGGGGAACCCCCTACGAGCAGTACTTC. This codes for CASSSRGTPYEQYF.

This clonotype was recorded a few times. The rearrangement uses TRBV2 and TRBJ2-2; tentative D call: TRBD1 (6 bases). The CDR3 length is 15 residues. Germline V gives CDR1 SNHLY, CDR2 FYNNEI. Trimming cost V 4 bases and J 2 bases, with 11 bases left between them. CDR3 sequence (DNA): TGTGCCAGCAGTGTAAACAGGGCAAACACCGGGGAGCTGTTTTTT. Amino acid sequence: CASSVNRANTGELFF.

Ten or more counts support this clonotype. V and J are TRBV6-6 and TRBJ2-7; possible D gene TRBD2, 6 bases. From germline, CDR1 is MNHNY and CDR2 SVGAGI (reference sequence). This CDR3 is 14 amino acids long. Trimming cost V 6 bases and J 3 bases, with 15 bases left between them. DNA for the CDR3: TGTGCCAGCAGCATCACGGCCGGGGGCTACGAGCAGTACTTC. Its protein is CASSITAGGYEQYF.

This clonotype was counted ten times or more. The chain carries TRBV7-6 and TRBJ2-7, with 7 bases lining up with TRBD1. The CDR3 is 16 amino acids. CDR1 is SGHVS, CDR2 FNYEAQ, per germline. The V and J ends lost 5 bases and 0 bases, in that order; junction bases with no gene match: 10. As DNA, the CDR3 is TGTGCCAGCAGCCATTCGACAGGGCTTAGCTCCTACGAGCAGTACTTC. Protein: CASSHSTGLSSYEQYF.

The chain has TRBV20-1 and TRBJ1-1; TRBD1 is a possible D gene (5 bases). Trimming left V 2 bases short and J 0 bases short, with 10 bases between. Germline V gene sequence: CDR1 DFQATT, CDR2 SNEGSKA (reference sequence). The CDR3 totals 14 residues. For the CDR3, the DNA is TGCAGTGCTAGAAGACAGTTAATGAACACTGAAGCTTTCTTT. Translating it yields CSARRQLMNTEAFF.

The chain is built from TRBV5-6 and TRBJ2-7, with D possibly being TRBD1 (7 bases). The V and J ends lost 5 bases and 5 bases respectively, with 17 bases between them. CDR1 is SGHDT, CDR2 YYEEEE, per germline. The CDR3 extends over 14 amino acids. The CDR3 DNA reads TGTGCCAGCAGTTTGTTGCAGGGGGGCAACGAGCAGTACTTC. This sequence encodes CASSLLQGGNEQYF.